This T cell receptor (beta chain) comes out of a study of cytomegalovirus exposure and HLA in healthy donors. Points from the study as a whole: Links to common viral pathogens appeared, in a later analysis, for several of the most significant clusters.

Remarks on this clone: What it binds is unknown.

The CDR3 contains 14 residues. In germline, CDR1 is MNHEY, CDR2 SMNVEV (reference sequence). V gave up 3 bases and J gave up 5 bases; unmatched junction bases: 6. Amplification used 60 Vbeta primers and 13 Jbeta primers. The table came from immunoSEQ multiplex PCR; TCRdb's copy has only in-frame clones and leaves some out. The specimen's table records about 58,000 clones. The sequenced material came from PBMCs. The receptor was derived from a male donor in good health and CMV-seronegative. The chain employs TRBV27 and TRBJ2-7, with 8 bases fitting TRBD2. The DNA for the CDR3 is TGTGCCAGCAGTTTGGGGACTAGAGGCCACGAGCAGTACTTC. This codes for CASSLGTRGHEQYF.